The present entry profiles one T cell receptor (beta chain) with its context. Its antigen is unknown. This entry comes from a study of blood T cells in healthy people across ages. Study-wide results and limits: Diversity figures based on one million T cells were deemed too low. No conclusive comparison of naive versus antigen-experienced cells was possible with unsorted PBMCs.

Germline V lookup: CDR1 MGHRA, CDR2 YSYEKL. The CDR3 has 13 residues. Trimming cost V 0 bases and J 3 bases, with 5 bases left between them. A second PCR, run for about 7 to 12 cycles, used a sample-barcoded 5' primer plus a J-beta primer mix. TCRdb reprocessed the 5' RACE reads via MiXCR and lists one record per CDR3 protein. This repertoire shows about 760,000 distinct CDR3 sequences, approximately 25% found once; its top ten account for roughly 9%. The data were also submitted as part of a second study, on T cells of mothers and their children. That paper adds: For related and unrelated pairs alike, thymic selection shapes TCR recombination output similarly.

The chain recombines TRBV4-1 with TRBJ2-5, with D unresolved. The TCR was taken from a boy between 10 and 17 years old in good health. Sequenced material: blood. Written as DNA, the CDR3 is TGCGCCAGCAGCCAAGACAGTAAAGAGACCCAGTACTTC. This encodes CASSQDSKETQYF.